The 21 T cell receptor beta chains listed next were all sequenced from one sample in a study of shared clonotypes between healthy human individuals. Produced via immunoSEQ multiplex PCR; TCRdb's table is partial and in-frame only. In the table there are 2,500,000 or so clones, 93% of which are singletons. The sample was naive CD4+ T cells from PBMCs. Subset denoted: CD45RA+ positively selected. The receptors were sampled from a man between 18 and 29 years old in good health. Some clones in this sample may be carry-over from other donors' samples.

The chain employs TRBV9 and TRBJ1-1; D remains ambiguous. CDR1 is SGDLS, CDR2 YYNGEE, per germline. V gave up 0 bases and J gave up 10 bases, with 19 bases separating them. The CDR3 consists of 15 residues. The CDR3 here is CASSVGPQQNKRAFF. The CDR3 DNA reads TGTGCCAGCAGCGTAGGGCCGCAACAAAATAAAAGAGCTTTCTTT. Combining the CDR3 with reference TRBV9 and TRBJ1-1 gives the whole variable domain DSGVTQTPKHLITATGQRVTLRCSPRSGDLSVYWYQQSLDQGLQFLIQYYNGEERAKGNILERFSAQQFPDLHSELNLSSLELGDSALYFCASSVGPQQNKRAFFGQGTRLTVV.

Only one count was recorded for this clone. The CDR3 DNA reads TGTGCCAGCAGGGAGCCGGGACAGGGTGCCCACGAGCAGTACTTC. Protein sequence: CASREPGQGAHEQYF. This chain uses TRBV28 with TRBJ2-5; 9 bases map to TRBD1. The assigned J gene may be wrong: the sequence end matches TRBJ2-7 better. This CDR3 is built from 15 residues. CDR1 and CDR2 from the germline V gene are MDHEN and SYDVKM.

The J gene is TRBJ1-4, the V gene TRBV4-1; D may be TRBD1 (5 bases). Germline V gene lookup returns CDR1 MGHRA and CDR2 YSYEKL. The CDR3 covers 16 residues. V gave up 2 bases and J gave up 5 bases, with 15 bases separating them. The CDR3: CASSQQGLSPNEKLFF. The CDR3 nucleotides are TGCGCCAGCAGCCAACAGGGCCTGTCGCCAAATGAAAAACTGTTTTTT.

The V call is TRBV29-1, the J call TRBJ2-5; perhaps TRBD2 as D (6 bases). Germline V gives CDR1 SQVTM, CDR2 ANQGSEA. V lost 3 bases and J lost 5, with 16 bases in between. The CDR3 runs to 14 residues. CDR3 DNA: TGCAGCGTTGATCACGCGGGTGGGGGGGAGACCCAGTACTTC. Residues: CSVDHAGGGETQYF.

CDR3 amino acids: CASSLLGRHESGAFF. The CDR3 DNA reads TGTGCCAGCAGTCTATTGGGACGACACGAATCGGGTGCTTTCTTT. This chain links TRBV28 with TRBJ1-1, with D tentatively TRBD1 (5 bases). V lost 5 bases to trimming and J lost 11 bases, with 24 bases between them. Per germline, CDR1 MDHEN and CDR2 SYDVKM. This CDR3 has 15 residues.

The CDR3, as DNA: TGTGCCAGCAGTTCCCGGGTAGCTGTTGCCTACGAGCAGTACTTC. Protein product: CASSSRVAVAYEQYF. The rearrangement joins TRBV28 to TRBJ2-7; the D is unclear. Germline lookup yields CDR1 MDHEN and CDR2 SYDVKM. The CDR3 extends over 15 amino acids. V was trimmed by 4 bases and J by 2 bases, leaving 15 bases between them.

CDR3 bases: TGTGCCAGCAGGGGACCGTTATACAATGAGCAGTTCTTC. It codes for CASRGPLYNEQFF. V is TRBV6-1 and J is TRBJ2-1; either TRBD1 or TRBD2 may fit D (5 bases each). The V end was cut by 6 bases, the J end by 4 bases, with 10 bases between. The CDR3 spans 13 residues. Germline V lookup: CDR1 MNHNS, CDR2 SASEGT.

As for this clone: Within the sample, other DNA sequences also encode this same CDR3. The V gene is TRBV5-1, the J gene TRBJ2-1, with D possibly being TRBD2 (6 bases). Germline CDR1 SGHRS, CDR2 YFSETQ. CDR3 length equals 15 residues. V lost 4 bases and J 0 bases, leaving 11 bases between the germline ends. This CDR3 reads CASSRLGSSYNEQFF. The CDR3 region has the DNA TGCGCCAGCAGCCGACTAGGAAGCTCCTACAATGAGCAGTTCTTC.

The chain is built from TRBV18 and TRBJ1-4, with D tentatively TRBD1 (5 bases). Germline V gene data show CDR1 as KGHSH and CDR2 as LQKENI. The CDR3 loop spans 14 amino acids. V lost 0 bases to trimming and J lost 7 bases, with 9 bases between them. The CDR3 region has the DNA TGTGCCAGCTCACCACCAGGGGACGTTGAAAAACTGTTTTTT. Translated, it gives CASSPPGDVEKLFF.

This chain connects TRBV9 to TRBJ2-7; 7 bases line up with TRBD1. This CDR3 has 15 residues. The germline V gene has CDR1 SGDLS and CDR2 YYNGEE. V gave up 0 bases and J gave up 2 bases; unmatched junction bases: 5. The chain's CDR3 is CASSVASGTAYEQYF. Written as DNA, the CDR3 is TGTGCCAGCAGCGTAGCTTCAGGGACAGCCTACGAGCAGTACTTC.

The chain links TRBV28 to TRBJ2-7, with D maybe TRBD1 (7 bases). Trimming cost V 4 bases and J 3 bases, with 19 bases left between them. There are 16 residues in the CDR3. Germline CDR1 MDHEN, CDR2 SYDVKM. The CDR3 nucleotides read TGTGCCAGCAGTTCCAGAGGACAGGCGGGGAACTACGAGCAGTACTTC. Translation: CASSSRGQAGNYEQYF.

The chain recombines TRBV30 with TRBJ1-4; D gene unclear. Per germline, CDR1 GTSNPN and CDR2 SVGIG (reference sequence). V was trimmed by 0 bases and J by 7 bases, leaving 9 bases between them. The CDR3 consists of 13 residues. CDR3 in amino acids: CAWSVLVGEKLFF. Written as DNA, the CDR3 is TGTGCCTGGAGTGTACTTGTCGGTGAAAAACTGTTTTTT.

CDR3 loop: CASRLGYRTSGSNEQFF. The CDR3 DNA reads as TGTGCAAGTCGCTTAGGATACAGGACTAGCGGGAGTAATGAGCAGTTCTTC. The chain uses TRBV12-2 and TRBJ2-1; the listed D gene, TRBD2, was not tested against the DNA. TRBV12-2 is marked as a pseudogene. The CDR3 is made up of 17 amino acids.

The chain has TRBV2 and TRBJ1-3; 7 bases are a match to TRBD1. J gave up 4 bases and V 6 bases, and 6 bases lay outside the gene matches. Germline V gene data show CDR1 as SNHLY and CDR2 as FYNNEI. This CDR3 has 14 amino acids. DNA for the CDR3: TGTGCCAGCAGAGATACAGGGGCAGGAAACACCATATATTTT. Protein: CASRDTGAGNTIYF.

The rearrangement uses TRBV9 and TRBJ2-7; D is tentatively TRBD1 or TRBD2 (5 bases each). The CDR3 totals 15 residues. Germline V gene sequence: CDR1 SGDLS, CDR2 YYNGEE. Trimming left V 0 bases short and J 3 bases short, with 13 bases between. The chain's CDR3 is CASSVAGGPLYEQYF. The CDR3 bases are TGTGCCAGCAGCGTAGCTGGGGGTCCTCTCTACGAGCAGTACTTC.

Worth noting for this clone: Compared with germline, one end of the junction differs, possibly owing to a read error. CDR3 sequence (DNA): TGTGCCACCAGCAGCGACCGAGTGGCACGCCCCAACCCATTT. Translated: CATSSDRVARPNPF. The J gene is TRBJ2-3, the V gene TRBV15; no reliable D call. The CDR3 spans 14 residues. Germline assignment: CDR1 LNHNV and CDR2 YYDKDF (reference sequence).

The chain has TRBV6-1 and TRBJ1-2; no definite D call. The CDR3 has 15 amino acids. CDR1 is MNHNS, CDR2 SASEGT, per germline. Trimming removed 2 bases from V and 4 bases from J, with 14 bases in between. The CDR3 loop is CASSEYRRTVYGYTF. The CDR3 coding sequence is TGTGCCAGCAGTGAATACCGGCGGACGGTCTATGGCTACACCTTC.

The rearrangement links TRBV5-1 to TRBJ2-3, with 9 bases that match TRBD1. This CDR3 has 18 amino acids. Trimming took 4 bases from V and 2 from J; bases not matched to a gene: 14. Germline V gives CDR1 SGHRS, CDR2 YFSETQ. CDR3 bases: TGCGCCAGCAGCATAAGACCCCCGGGACAGGGACTCACAGATACGCAGTATTTT. This gives the protein CASSIRPPGQGLTDTQYF.

About this clone itself: Different DNA sequences within this sample yield the same CDR3. The chain joins TRBV5-1 to TRBJ2-2; 8 bases map to TRBD2. The CDR3 runs to 14 residues. Trimming at V came to 4 bases and at J to 2 bases, leaving 1 base not matched to a gene. Germline-derived CDR1 and CDR2 are SGHRS and YFSETQ. CDR3: CASSLAGNTGELFF. The DNA for the CDR3 is TGCGCCAGCAGCCTAGCGGGTAACACCGGGGAGCTGTTTTTT.

This clone has a single count. The CDR3 loop reads CASTGAGNQPQHF. The CDR3 nucleotides are TGTGCCAGCACGGGGGCTGGCAATCAGCCCCAGCATTTT. V usage is TRBV2 and J usage is TRBJ1-5, with D perhaps matching TRBD1 (6 bases). This CDR3 is built from 13 residues. CDR1 and CDR2 (germline): SNHLY, FYNNEI. V was cut by 7 bases and J by 2 bases, with 9 bases left in between.

J is TRBJ1-2 and V is TRBV5-8; D is unresolved. The CDR3 sequence is 13 residues long. V was cut by 1 base and J by 4 bases, with 8 bases left in between. CDR1 is SGHTS, CDR2 YDEGEE, per germline. Here the CDR3 reads CASSLWIRYGYTF. DNA of the CDR3: TGTGCCAGCAGCTTGTGGATACGCTATGGCTACACCTTC. Drawing the rest from reference TRBV5-8 and TRBJ1-2, the complete variable domain is EAGVTQSPTHLIKTRGQQATLRCSPISGHTSVYWYQQALGLGLQFLLWYDEGEERNRGNFPPRFSGRQFPNYSSELNVNALELEDSALYLCASSLWIRYGYTFGSGTRLTVV.